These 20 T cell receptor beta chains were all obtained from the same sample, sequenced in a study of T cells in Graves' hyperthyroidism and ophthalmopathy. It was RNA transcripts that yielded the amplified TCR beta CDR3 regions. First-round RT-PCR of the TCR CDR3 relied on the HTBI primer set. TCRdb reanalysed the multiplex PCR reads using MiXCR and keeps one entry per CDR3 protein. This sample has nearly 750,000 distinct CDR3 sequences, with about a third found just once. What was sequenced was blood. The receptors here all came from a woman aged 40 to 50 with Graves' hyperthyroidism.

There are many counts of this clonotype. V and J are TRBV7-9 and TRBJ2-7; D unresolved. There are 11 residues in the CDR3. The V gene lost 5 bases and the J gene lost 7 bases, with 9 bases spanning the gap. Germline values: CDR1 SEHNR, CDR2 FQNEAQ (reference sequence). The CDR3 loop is CASSPQREQYF. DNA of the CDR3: TGTGCCAGCAGCCCGCAGAGAGAGCAGTACTTC.

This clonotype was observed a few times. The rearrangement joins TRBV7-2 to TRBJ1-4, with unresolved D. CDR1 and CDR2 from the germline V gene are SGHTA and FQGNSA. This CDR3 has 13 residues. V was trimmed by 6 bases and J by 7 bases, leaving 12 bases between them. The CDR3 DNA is TGTGCCAGCAGACTATGGGAGGGTGAAAAACTGTTTTTT. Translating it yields CASRLWEGEKLFF. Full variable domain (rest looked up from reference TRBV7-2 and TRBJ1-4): GAGVSQSPSNKVTEKGKDVELRCDPISGHTALYWYRQSLGQGLEFLIYFQGNSAPDKSGLPSDRFSAERTGGSVSTLTIQRTQQEDSAVYLCASRLWEGEKLFFGSGTQLSVL.

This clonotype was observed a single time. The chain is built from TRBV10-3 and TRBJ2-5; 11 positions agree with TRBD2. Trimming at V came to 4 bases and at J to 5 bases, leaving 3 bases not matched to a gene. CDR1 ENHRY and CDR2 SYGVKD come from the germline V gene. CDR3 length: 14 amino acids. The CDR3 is CAISGGLAVETQYF. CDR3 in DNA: TGTGCCATCAGTGGGGGACTAGCGGTCGAGACCCAGTACTTC.

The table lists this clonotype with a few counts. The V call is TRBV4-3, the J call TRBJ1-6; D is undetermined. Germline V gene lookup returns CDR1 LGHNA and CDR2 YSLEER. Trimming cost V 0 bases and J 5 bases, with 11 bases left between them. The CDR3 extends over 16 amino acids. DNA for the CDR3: TGCGCCAGCAGCCAAGAGTCCTCGGCAGATAATTCACCCCTCCACTTT. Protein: CASSQESSADNSPLHF.

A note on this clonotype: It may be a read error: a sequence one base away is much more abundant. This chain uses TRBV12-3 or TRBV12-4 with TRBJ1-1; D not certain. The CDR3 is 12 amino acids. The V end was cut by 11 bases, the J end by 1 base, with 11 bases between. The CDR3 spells CACTLRNTEAFF. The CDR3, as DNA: TGTGCCTGCACGCTCCGGAACACTGAAGCTTTCTTT.

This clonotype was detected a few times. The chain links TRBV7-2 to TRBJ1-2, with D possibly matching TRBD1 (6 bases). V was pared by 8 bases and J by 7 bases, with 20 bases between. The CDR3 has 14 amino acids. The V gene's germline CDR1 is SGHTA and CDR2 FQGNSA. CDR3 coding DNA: TGTGCCAGCTTTACAGGGAAGTCGGTCGGTGGCTACACCTTC. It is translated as CASFTGKSVGGYTF.

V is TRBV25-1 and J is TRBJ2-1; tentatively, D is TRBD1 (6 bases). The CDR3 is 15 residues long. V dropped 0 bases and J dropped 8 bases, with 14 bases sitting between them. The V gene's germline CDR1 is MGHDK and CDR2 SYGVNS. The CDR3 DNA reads TGTGCCAGCAGTGAATACGCCTTAGGGGGTTATGAGCAGTTCTTC. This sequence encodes CASSEYALGGYEQFF.

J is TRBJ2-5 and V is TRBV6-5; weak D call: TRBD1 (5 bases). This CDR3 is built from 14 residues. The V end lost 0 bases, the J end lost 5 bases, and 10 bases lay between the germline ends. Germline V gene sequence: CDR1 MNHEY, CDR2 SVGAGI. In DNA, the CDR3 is TGTGCCAGCAGTTACTCGGGCAGGGCGGAGACCCAGTACTTC. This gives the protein CASSYSGRAETQYF.

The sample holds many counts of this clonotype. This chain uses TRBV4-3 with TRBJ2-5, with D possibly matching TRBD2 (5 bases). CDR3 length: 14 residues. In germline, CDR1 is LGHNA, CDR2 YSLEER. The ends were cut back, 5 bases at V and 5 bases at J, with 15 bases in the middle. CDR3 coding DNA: TGCGCCAGCAGCGGGAGCGCTTCTGGGGAGACCCAGTACTTC. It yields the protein CASSGSASGETQYF.

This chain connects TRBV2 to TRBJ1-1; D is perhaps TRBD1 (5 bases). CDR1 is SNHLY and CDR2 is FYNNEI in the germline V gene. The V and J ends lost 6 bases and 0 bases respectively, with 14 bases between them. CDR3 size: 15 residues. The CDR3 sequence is CASSPGTGMNTEAFF. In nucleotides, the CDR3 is TGTGCCAGCAGCCCCGGGACGGGGATGAACACTGAAGCTTTCTTT.

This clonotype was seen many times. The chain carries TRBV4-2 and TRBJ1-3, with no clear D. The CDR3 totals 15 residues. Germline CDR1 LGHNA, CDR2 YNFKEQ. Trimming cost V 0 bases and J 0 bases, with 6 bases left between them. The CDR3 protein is CASSQDAGSGNTIYF. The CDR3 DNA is TGTGCCAGCAGCCAAGACGCAGGCTCTGGAAACACCATATATTTT.

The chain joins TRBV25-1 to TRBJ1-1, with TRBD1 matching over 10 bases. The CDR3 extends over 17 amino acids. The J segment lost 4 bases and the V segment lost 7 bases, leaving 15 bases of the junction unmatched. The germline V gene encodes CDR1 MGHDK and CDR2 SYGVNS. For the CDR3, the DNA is TGTGCCAGCACCGAACTTCGGACAGGGGGGAGCGGCACTGAAGCTTTCTTT. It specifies CASTELRTGGSGTEAFF.

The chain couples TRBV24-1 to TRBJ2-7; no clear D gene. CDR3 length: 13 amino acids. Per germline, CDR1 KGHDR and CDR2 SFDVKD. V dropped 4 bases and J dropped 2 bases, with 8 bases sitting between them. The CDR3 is CATSDSLTYEQYF. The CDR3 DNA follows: TGTGCCACCAGTGACTCCCTGACCTACGAGCAGTACTTC.

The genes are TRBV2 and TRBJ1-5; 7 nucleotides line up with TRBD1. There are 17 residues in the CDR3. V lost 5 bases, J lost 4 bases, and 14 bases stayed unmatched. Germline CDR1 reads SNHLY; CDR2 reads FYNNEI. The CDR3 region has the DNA TGTGCCAGCAGTAGTTGGGCTCGGACAGGAGGGAATCAGCCCCAGCATTTT. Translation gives CASSSWARTGGNQPQHF. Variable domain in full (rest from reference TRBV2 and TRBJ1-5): EPEVTQTPSHQVTQMGQEVILRCVPISNHLYFYWYRQILGQKVEFLVSFYNNEISEKSEIFDDQFSVERPDGSNFTLKIRSTKLEDSAMYFCASSSWARTGGNQPQHFGDGTRLSIL.

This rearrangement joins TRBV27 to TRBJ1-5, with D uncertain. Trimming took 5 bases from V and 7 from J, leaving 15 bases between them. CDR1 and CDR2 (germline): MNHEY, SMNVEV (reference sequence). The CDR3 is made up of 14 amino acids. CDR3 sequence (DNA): TGTGCCAGCAGTCCCCTTGGGGAAGGGCAGCCCCAGCATTTT. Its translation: CASSPLGEGQPQHF.

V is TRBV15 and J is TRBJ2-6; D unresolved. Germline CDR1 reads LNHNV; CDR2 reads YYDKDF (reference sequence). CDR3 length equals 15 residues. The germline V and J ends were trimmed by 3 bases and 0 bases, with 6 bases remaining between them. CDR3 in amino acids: CATSSSGSGANVLTF. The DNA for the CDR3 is TGTGCCACCAGCAGCTCAGGCTCTGGGGCCAACGTCCTGACTTTC. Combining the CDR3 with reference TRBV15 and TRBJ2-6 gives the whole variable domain DAMVIQNPRYQVTQFGKPVTLSCSQTLNHNVMYWYQQKSSQAPKLLFHYYDKDFNNEADTPDNFQSRRPNTSFCFLDIRSPGLGDTAMYLCATSSSGSGANVLTFGAGSRLTVL.

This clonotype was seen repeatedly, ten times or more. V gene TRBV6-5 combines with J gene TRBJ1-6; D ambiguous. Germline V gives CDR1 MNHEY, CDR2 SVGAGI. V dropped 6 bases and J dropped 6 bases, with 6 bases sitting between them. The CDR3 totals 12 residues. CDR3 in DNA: TGTGCCAGCAGACAACTTAATTCACCCCTCCACTTT. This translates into CASRQLNSPLHF.

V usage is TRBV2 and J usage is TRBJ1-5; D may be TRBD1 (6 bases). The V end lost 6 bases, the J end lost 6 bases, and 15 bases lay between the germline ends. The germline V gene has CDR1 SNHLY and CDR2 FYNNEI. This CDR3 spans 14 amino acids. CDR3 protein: CASRSDRSGQPQHF. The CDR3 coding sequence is TGTGCCAGCAGGTCCGACAGGTCTGGTCAGCCCCAGCATTTT.

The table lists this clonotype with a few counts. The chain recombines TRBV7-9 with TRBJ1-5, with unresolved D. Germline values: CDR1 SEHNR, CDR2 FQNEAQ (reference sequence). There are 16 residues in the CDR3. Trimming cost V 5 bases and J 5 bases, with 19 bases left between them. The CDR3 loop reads CASSANRYGRDQPQHF. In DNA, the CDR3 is TGTGCCAGCAGCGCAAATAGGTATGGGCGGGATCAGCCCCAGCATTTT.

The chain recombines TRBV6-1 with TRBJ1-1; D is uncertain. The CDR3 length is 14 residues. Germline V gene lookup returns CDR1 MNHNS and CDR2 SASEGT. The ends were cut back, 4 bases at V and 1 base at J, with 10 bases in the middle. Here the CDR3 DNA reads TGTGCCAGCAGTGGGCCAGGTTGGAACACTGAAGCTTTCTTT. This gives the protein CASSGPGWNTEAFF.